These 26 T cell receptor beta chains originate from one sample sequenced in a study of blood T cell repertoires in COVID-19. The protocol was immunoSEQ multiplex PCR, while the TCRdb copy is restricted to in-frame clones and leaves out a portion. Among 300,000 to 400,000 clones listed, approximately 90% were seen once. The specimen was peripheral blood. Every receptor here comes from a woman under 40 with COVID-19, enrolled during active disease.

The chain is built from TRBV27 and TRBJ1-2, with TRBD1 as a possible D gene (5 bases). V gave up 3 bases and J gave up 1 base, with 15 bases separating them. The germline V gene encodes CDR1 MNHEY and CDR2 SMNVEV (reference sequence). The CDR3 loop spans 16 amino acids. In DNA, the CDR3 is TGTGCCAGCAGTTTTCGTAGGGGCTCCCGTAACTATGGCTACACCTTC. Encoded protein: CASSFRRGSRNYGYTF.

The rearrangement uses TRBV4-1 and TRBJ2-1; 12 bases match TRBD2. With 6 bases clipped from V and 3 bases from J, the junction kept 3 bases outside the gene matches. CDR1 MGHRA and CDR2 YSYEKL come from the germline V gene. This CDR3 spans 15 amino acids. The CDR3 DNA reads as TGCGCCAGCAGTGGGACTAGCGGGTTCTACAATGAGCAGTTCTTC. Translating it yields CASSGTSGFYNEQFF.

The V gene is TRBV2, the J gene TRBJ2-1; TRBD2 aligns across 13 bases. The CDR3 has 15 amino acids. The J segment lost 5 bases and the V segment lost 4 bases, leaving 2 bases of the junction unmatched. CDR1 and CDR2 from the germline V gene are SNHLY and FYNNEI. The CDR3 sequence: CASSGTSGGHNEQFF. The CDR3 bases are TGTGCCAGCAGTGGGACTAGCGGGGGCCACAATGAGCAGTTCTTC. Based on the CDR3 plus reference TRBV2 and TRBJ2-1, the full variable domain is EPEVTQTPSHQVTQMGQEVILRCVPISNHLYFYWYRQILGQKVEFLVSFYNNEISEKSEIFDDQFSVERPDGSNFTLKIRSTKLEDSAMYFCASSGTSGGHNEQFFGPGTRLTVL.

This chain links TRBV14 with TRBJ1-1; unclear D gene. From germline, CDR1 is SGHDN and CDR2 FVKESK. V was clipped by 3 bases and J by 3 bases, with 8 bases between them. The CDR3 has 13 amino acids. DNA for the CDR3: TGTGCCAGCAGCCATACCCCGGACACTGAAGCTTTCTTT. Residues: CASSHTPDTEAFF. The full variable domain, with the rest looked up from reference TRBV14 and TRBJ1-1, is EAGVTQFPSHSVIEKGQTVTLRCDPISGHDNLYWYRRVMGKEIKFLLHFVKESKQDESGMPNNRFLAERTGGTYSTLKVQPAELEDSGVYFCASSHTPDTEAFFGQGTRLTVV.

This chain connects TRBV7-8 to TRBJ2-7; 8 nucleotides match TRBD1. After removal of 4 bases from V and 5 bases from J, the junction contained 10 bases not matched to a gene. The germline V gene encodes CDR1 SGHVS and CDR2 FQNEAQ. The CDR3 has 15 residues. The CDR3 protein is CASSSGYRGAHEQYF. CDR3 nucleotide sequence: TGTGCCAGCAGCTCGGGCTACAGGGGGGCCCACGAGCAGTACTTC.

The chain employs TRBV5-8 and TRBJ1-5; the D gene is possibly TRBD1 (6 bases). Germline V gene sequence: CDR1 SGHTS, CDR2 YDEGEE. CDR3 length: 12 residues. The V end was cut by 1 base, the J end by 10 bases, with 9 bases between. CDR3 nucleotide sequence: TGTGCCAGCAGCTTGACAGGGACCCCCCAGCATTTT. It specifies CASSLTGTPQHF.

To note about this clone: No conserved phenylalanine or tryptophan ends this CDR3, so it is likely a read error. Because the CDR3's place on the DNA is in doubt, the DNA is left out and the CDR3 is given as listed by TCRdb. V gene TRBV14 combines with J gene TRBJ2-3; the DNA was not used to check the table's D call, TRBD2. Germline V gene sequence: CDR1 SGHDN, CDR2 FVKESK. Inclusive of both ends, the CDR3 amounts to 12 amino acids. The CDR3 region is CASSQELCATVP.

This chain connects TRBV20-1 to TRBJ1-2; 7 nucleotides line up with TRBD1. Trimming took 3 bases from V and 4 from J; bases not matched to a gene: 5. This CDR3 spans 13 amino acids. Germline CDR1 is DFQATT and CDR2 is SNEGSKA (reference sequence). In nucleotides, the CDR3 is TGCAGTGCTAGTCAGGGGGAGGCCTATGGCTACACCTTC. Translated, it gives CSASQGEAYGYTF.

The chain couples TRBV3-1 (or the pseudogene TRBV3-2) to TRBJ1-3; 8 bases align to TRBD1. CDR3 length equals 16 residues. Germline V gene sequence: CDR1 LGHDT, CDR2 YNNKEL (reference sequence). J gave up 3 bases and V 4 bases, and 8 bases lay outside the gene matches. CDR3 sequence (DNA): TGTGCCAGCAGCCTTCCCCAGGGGGCATATGGAAACACCATATATTTT. Residues: CASSLPQGAYGNTIYF.

The gene calls are TRBV5-6 and TRBJ1-2; unclear D gene. From germline, CDR1 is SGHDT and CDR2 YYEEEE. Trimming pared 4 bases from V and 8 bases from J, leaving 12 bases between. The CDR3 is 12 residues long. CDR3 in DNA: TGTGCCAGCAGCCGGGGTTCTAGGGGCTACACCTTC. This codes for CASSRGSRGYTF.

This chain links TRBV28 with TRBJ1-2; a weak D match, TRBD1 (5 bases). Per the germline V gene, CDR1 is MDHEN and CDR2 is SYDVKM. CDR3 size: 14 residues. Trimming removed 4 bases from V and 7 bases from J, with 16 bases in between. Here the CDR3 DNA reads TGTGCCAGCAGTTCCTCTAGGGGACTTCTTGGCTACACCTTC. The encoded protein is CASSSSRGLLGYTF.

The genes are TRBV28 and TRBJ1-4; no clear D. CDR3 size: 16 residues. The V gene lost 2 bases and the J gene lost 2 bases, with 12 bases spanning the gap. Looked up from germline, CDR1 is MDHEN and CDR2 is SYDVKM. The CDR3 sequence is CASSLGLESTNEKLFF. CDR3 DNA sequence: TGTGCCAGCAGTTTAGGGCTCGAGTCCACTAATGAAAAACTGTTTTTT.

V gene TRBV2 combines with J gene TRBJ1-2; 7 positions agree with TRBD1. V gave up 8 bases and J gave up 2 bases; unmatched junction bases: 5. The CDR3 has 13 residues. CDR1 SNHLY and CDR2 FYNNEI come from the germline V gene. CDR3: CASLGDSNYGYTF. The CDR3 bases are TGTGCCAGCCTCGGGGACAGCAACTATGGCTACACCTTC.

This clone was observed a single time. The chain joins TRBV15 to TRBJ1-2, with 11 bases fitting TRBD1. The V gene end was trimmed by 5 bases and the J gene end by 4 bases; junction bases not matched to a gene: 9. The CDR3 has 16 amino acids. Germline V lookup: CDR1 LNHNV, CDR2 YYDKDF (reference sequence). The DNA for the CDR3 is TGTGCCACCAGCCCAGAGAGGACAGGGGGCTCCTATGGCTACACCTTC. Translated: CATSPERTGGSYGYTF.

The J gene is TRBJ2-7, the V gene TRBV10-3, with 7 bases matching TRBD1. Germline trimming cut 3 bases from V and 1 base from J; bases unmatched to any gene: 6. Germline V CDR1 and CDR2: ENHRY, SYGVKD. This CDR3 contains 15 residues. The DNA for the CDR3 is TGTGCCATCAGTGATTTCAACAGGGGATCCTACGAGCAGTACGTC. This codes for CAISDFNRGSYEQYV.

This clone occurred once. The chain employs TRBV7-2 and TRBJ1-1; 9 bases line up with TRBD1. The CDR3 consists of 15 residues. Germline CDR1 is SGHTA and CDR2 is FQGNSA. Trimming cost V 2 bases and J 4 bases; bases outside gene matches: 5. The CDR3 bases are TGTGCCAGCAGCTTATTACAGGGGGCGTTCACTGAAGCTTTCTTT. Translated: CASSLLQGAFTEAFF.

This rearrangement joins TRBV5-1 to TRBJ1-4; perhaps TRBD1 as D (6 bases). V lost 4 bases and J lost 4, with 14 bases in between. Germline V gene sequence: CDR1 SGHRS, CDR2 YFSETQ. This CDR3 contains 15 residues. The CDR3 DNA follows: TGCGCCAGCAGCATCACAGGGTCTCATAATGAAAAACTGTTTTTT. Translated: CASSITGSHNEKLFF.

This sequence joins TRBV20-1 and TRBJ1-5; D may be TRBD1 (5 bases). Trimming removed 4 bases at V and 4 bases at J, with 11 bases between. Germline V gives CDR1 DFQATT, CDR2 SNEGSKA (reference sequence). The CDR3 runs 13 residues. The CDR3 DNA reads TGCAGTGCTATTGACAGTCGAAATCAGCCCCAGCATTTT. Translation gives CSAIDSRNQPQHF.

The chain has TRBV29-1 and TRBJ1-2; D uncertain. Germline assignment: CDR1 SQVTM and CDR2 ANQGSEA. With 1 base removed from V and 4 bases from J, the gap between germline ends came to 7 bases. The CDR3 spans 12 residues. CDR3 DNA sequence: TGCAGCGTTGAAGGGGAGGCCTATGGCTACACCTTC. It codes for CSVEGEAYGYTF.

The chain recombines TRBV5-4 with TRBJ1-2; 8 nucleotides match TRBD1. In germline, CDR1 is SGHNT, CDR2 YYREEE (reference sequence). J was trimmed by 3 bases and V by 6 bases; bases with no gene match: 7. The CDR3 contains 14 residues. The CDR3 DNA is TGTGCCAGCAAATCAGGGGGCGCGGACTATGGCTACACCTTC. Translation gives CASKSGGADYGYTF.

The chain employs TRBV19 and TRBJ1-1; D is undetermined. This CDR3 comprises 13 residues. The V gene's germline CDR1 is LNHDA and CDR2 SQIVND (reference sequence). The V and J ends lost 7 bases and 0 bases respectively, with 9 bases between them. The CDR3 nucleotides read TGTGCCAGTAATCTGGCTGTGAACACTGAAGCTTTCTTT. Its translation: CASNLAVNTEAFF.

This clone came up many times. The chain has TRBV6-5 and TRBJ2-7; 7 bases fit TRBD1. CDR1 and CDR2 (germline): MNHEY, SVGAGI. V shed 6 bases and J 3 bases; nucleotides not matched to a gene: 5. This CDR3 is 13 amino acids long. The CDR3 protein is CASRLRDSYEQYF. As DNA, the CDR3 is TGTGCCAGCAGGCTTCGGGACAGCTACGAGCAGTACTTC.

The J gene is TRBJ2-7, the V gene TRBV20-1, with a tentative D call TRBD1 (5 bases). Trimming pared 3 bases from V and 2 bases from J, leaving 8 bases between. The CDR3 covers 12 residues. CDR1 is DFQATT, CDR2 SNEGSKA, per germline (reference sequence). The DNA of the CDR3 is TGCAGTGCTAGTCCGACAGCCTACGAGCAGTACTTC. It is translated as CSASPTAYEQYF.

The chain is built from TRBV6-5 and TRBJ1-1; D unclear. The CDR3 contains 11 residues. From germline, CDR1 is MNHEY and CDR2 SVGAGI. V was cut by 8 bases and J by 5 bases, with 9 bases left in between. CDR3 residues: CASLRGTEAFF. The DNA for the CDR3 is TGTGCCAGCTTACGGGGAACTGAAGCTTTCTTT.

This chain links TRBV27 with TRBJ2-1, with 7 nucleotides matching TRBD1. Trimming at V came to 6 bases and at J to 7 bases, leaving 9 bases not matched to a gene. From germline, CDR1 is MNHEY and CDR2 SMNVEV (reference sequence). The CDR3 runs 14 residues. The CDR3 region is CASRRQGARNEQFF. DNA for the CDR3: TGTGCCAGCAGAAGACAGGGAGCGAGAAATGAGCAGTTCTTC.

The CDR3 reads CASSFRDTYFRSYTF. In DNA, the CDR3 is TGTGCCAGCAGTTTCCGGGACACGTATTTTAGGAGCTACACCTTC. The chain uses TRBV27 and TRBJ1-2; D possibly corresponds to TRBD1 (6 bases). V was shortened by 3 bases and J by 9 bases, with 20 bases between the two germline ends. Germline V gene data show CDR1 as MNHEY and CDR2 as SMNVEV (reference sequence). The CDR3 totals 15 residues.